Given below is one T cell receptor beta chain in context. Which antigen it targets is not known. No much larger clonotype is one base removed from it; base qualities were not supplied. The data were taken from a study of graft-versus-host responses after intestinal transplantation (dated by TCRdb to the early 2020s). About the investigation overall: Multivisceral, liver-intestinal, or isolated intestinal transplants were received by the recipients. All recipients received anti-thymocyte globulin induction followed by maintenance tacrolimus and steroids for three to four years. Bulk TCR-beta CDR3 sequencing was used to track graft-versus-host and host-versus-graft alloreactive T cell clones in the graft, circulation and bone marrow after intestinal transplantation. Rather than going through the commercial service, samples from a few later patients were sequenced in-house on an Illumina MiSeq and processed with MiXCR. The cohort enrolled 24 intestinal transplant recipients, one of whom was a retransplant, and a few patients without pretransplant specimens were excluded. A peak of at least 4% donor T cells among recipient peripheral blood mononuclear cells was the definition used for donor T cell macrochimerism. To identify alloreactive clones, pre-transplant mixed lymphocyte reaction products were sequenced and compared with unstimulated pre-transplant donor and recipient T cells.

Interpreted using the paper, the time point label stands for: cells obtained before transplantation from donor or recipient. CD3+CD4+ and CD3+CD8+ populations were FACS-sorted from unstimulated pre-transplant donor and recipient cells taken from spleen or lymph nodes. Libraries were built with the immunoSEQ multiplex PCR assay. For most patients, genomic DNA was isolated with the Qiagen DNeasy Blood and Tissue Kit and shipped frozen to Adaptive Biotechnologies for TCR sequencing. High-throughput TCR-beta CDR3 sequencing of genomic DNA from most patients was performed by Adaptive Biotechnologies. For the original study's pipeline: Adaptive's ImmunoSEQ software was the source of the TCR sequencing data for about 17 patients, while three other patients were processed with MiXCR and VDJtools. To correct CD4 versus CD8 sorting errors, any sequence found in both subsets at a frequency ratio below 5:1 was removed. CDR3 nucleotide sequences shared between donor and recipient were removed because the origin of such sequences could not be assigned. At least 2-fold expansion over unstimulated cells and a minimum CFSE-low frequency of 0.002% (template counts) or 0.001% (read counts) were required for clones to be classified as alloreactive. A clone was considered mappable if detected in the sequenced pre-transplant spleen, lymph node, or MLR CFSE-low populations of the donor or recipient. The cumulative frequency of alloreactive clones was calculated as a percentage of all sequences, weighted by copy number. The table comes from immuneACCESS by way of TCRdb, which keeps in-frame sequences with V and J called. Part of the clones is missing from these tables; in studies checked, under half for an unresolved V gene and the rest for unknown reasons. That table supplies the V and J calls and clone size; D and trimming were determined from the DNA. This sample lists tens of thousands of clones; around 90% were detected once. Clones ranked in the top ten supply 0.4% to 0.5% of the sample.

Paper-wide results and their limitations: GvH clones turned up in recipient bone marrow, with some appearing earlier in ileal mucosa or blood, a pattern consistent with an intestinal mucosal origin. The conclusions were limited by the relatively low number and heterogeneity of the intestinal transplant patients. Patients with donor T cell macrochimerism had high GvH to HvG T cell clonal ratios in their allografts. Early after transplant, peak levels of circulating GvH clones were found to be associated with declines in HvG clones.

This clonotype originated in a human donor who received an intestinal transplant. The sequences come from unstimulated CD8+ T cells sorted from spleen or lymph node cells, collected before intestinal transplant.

For the CDR3, the sequence is CASSQAPGTGVNNEQFF. The DNA sequence follows: TGTGCCAGCAGCCAAGCCCCCGGGACAGGGGTAAATAATGAGCAGTTCTTC. This chain joins TRBV14 to TRBJ2-1; the central 10 bases match TRBD1. V is pruned by 1 base and J by 7 bases, leaving 10 bases of the junction without a gene match. The CDR3 starts with the cysteine, ends with the phenylalanine, and has 17 residues. Only the CDR3 region is kept as DNA, spanning 51 bases read in frame from base 1. CDR1 and CDR2 were assigned from the germline V gene as SGHDN and FVKESK.